This entry lists 28 T cell receptor beta chains sequenced from one sample in a study of cytomegalovirus exposure and HLA in healthy donors. The primer mix had 60 Vbeta and 13 Jbeta primers. Sequenced by immunoSEQ multiplex PCR; TCRdb stores in-frame clones only, minus some. The profile shows about 120,000 clones, roughly 79% of them singletons. Sequenced: PBMCs. The receptors shown here come from a woman in her twenties or thirties in good health and CMV-seronegative.

There are a few counts of this clone. V is TRBV10-3 and J is TRBJ1-5, with 7 bases that match TRBD1. J gave up 6 bases and V 11 bases, and 10 bases lay outside the gene matches. The CDR3 contains 13 residues. The germline V gene has CDR1 ENHRY and CDR2 SYGVKD. The CDR3 DNA reads as TGTGCCGCGGGTCGGACAGGACCTCAGCCCCAGCATTTT. This codes for CAAGRTGPQPQHF.

This clone was seen a handful of times. The CDR3 sequence: CASSGTGLQETQYF. The CDR3 coding sequence is TGTGCCAGCAGCGGGACAGGACTACAAGAGACCCAGTACTTC. J is TRBJ2-5 and V is TRBV5-6, with 8 bases matching TRBD1. This CDR3 is 14 amino acids long. Germline lookup yields CDR1 SGHDT and CDR2 YYEEEE. Trimming at V came to 4 bases and at J to 2 bases, leaving 4 bases not matched to a gene.

V usage is TRBV7-2 and J usage is TRBJ2-3; D not certain. The germline V gene has CDR1 SGHTA and CDR2 FQGNSA. This CDR3 comprises 15 residues. Trimming removed 2 bases from V and 2 bases from J, with 11 bases in between. In DNA form, the CDR3 reads TGTGCCAGCAGCTTACTCTGGGCTACCACAGATACGCAGTATTTT. Protein sequence: CASSLLWATTDTQYF.

V is TRBV11-2 and J is TRBJ2-7; 7 bases are shared with TRBD1. This CDR3 has 13 residues. V was clipped by 3 bases and J by 4 bases; unmatched bases: 3. Germline assignment: CDR1 SGHAT and CDR2 FQNNGV. CDR3 protein: CASSLRQGYEQYF. In nucleotides, the CDR3 is TGTGCCAGCAGCTTGAGACAGGGTTACGAGCAGTACTTC. Supplemented by reference TRBV11-2 and TRBJ2-7, the full variable domain reads EAGVAQSPRYKIIEKRQSVAFWCNPISGHATLYWYQQILGQGPKLLIQFQNNGVVDDSQLPKDRFSAERLKGVDSTLKIQPAKLEDSAVYLCASSLRQGYEQYFGPGTRLTVT.

Points on this clone: At one boundary the junction diverges from the germline segment, which might be a read error. The rearrangement links TRBV19 to TRBJ2-7; 9 positions match TRBD2. Germline V gene lookup returns CDR1 LNHDA and CDR2 SQIVND (reference sequence). CDR3 size: 14 residues. Here the CDR3 DNA reads TGTGCCAGTAGTATGGGACTAGCTTCCTACGAGCAGTGCTTC. Protein: CASSMGLASYEQCF.

This clone was seen a few times. The gene calls are TRBV25-1 and TRBJ1-1; the match to TRBD1 covers 10 bases. Per germline, CDR1 MGHDK and CDR2 SYGVNS. With V trimmed by 5 bases and J by 8 bases, 14 bases remained unmatched. This CDR3 has 16 amino acids. The CDR3 sequence: CASSSHPRDRGGEAFF. The CDR3 region has the DNA TGTGCCAGCAGTTCGCACCCCCGGGACAGGGGCGGAGAAGCTTTCTTT.

A few counts support this clone. The chain is built from TRBV7-6 and TRBJ2-1; perhaps TRBD2 as D (7 bases). CDR1 is SGHVS, CDR2 FNYEAQ, per germline. Between the trimmed V and J ends, which lost 0 bases and 6 bases, there was a span of 15 bases. The CDR3 is 16 amino acids. CDR3 DNA: TGTGCCAGCAGCTTAGCGCTGGTGGGAGGGGGCAATGAGCAGTTCTTC. The encoded protein is CASSLALVGGGNEQFF.

This clone has only a few counts. CDR3 amino acids: CASSSGQGSSGANVLTF. For the CDR3, the DNA is TGCGCCAGCAGCTCGGGACAGGGGAGCTCTGGGGCCAACGTCCTGACTTTC. V gene TRBV5-1 combines with J gene TRBJ2-6, with TRBD1 matching 10 bases. The CDR3 runs 17 residues. From germline, CDR1 is SGHRS and CDR2 YFSETQ. The J segment lost 0 bases and the V segment lost 3 bases, leaving 3 bases of the junction unmatched.

This chain connects TRBV30 to TRBJ1-3; 11 bases map to TRBD1. Germline V lookup: CDR1 GTSNPN, CDR2 SVGIG (reference sequence). This CDR3 region has 15 residues. Unmatched junction bases numbered 4, after V lost 2 bases and J lost 4 bases. The CDR3 loop reads CAWSPGTGGGNTIYF. The CDR3 region has the DNA TGTGCCTGGAGTCCTGGGACAGGGGGAGGAAACACCATATATTTT.

The DNA of the CDR3 is TGTGCCAGCAGCCAGGACAGGGGGGGCACTGAAGCTTTCTTT. This gives the protein CASSQDRGGTEAFF. The chain is built from TRBV11-2 and TRBJ1-1, with 10 bases lining up with TRBD1. V lost 5 bases to trimming and J lost 4 bases; unmatched junction nucleotides: 4. CDR3 length: 14 residues. CDR1 is SGHAT and CDR2 is FQNNGV in the germline V gene. Using reference TRBV11-2 and TRBJ1-1 for the parts outside the CDR3, the full variable domain is EAGVAQSPRYKIIEKRQSVAFWCNPISGHATLYWYQQILGQGPKLLIQFQNNGVVDDSQLPKDRFSAERLKGVDSTLKIQPAKLEDSAVYLCASSQDRGGTEAFFGQGTRLTVV.

J is TRBJ1-2 and V is TRBV28, with TRBD1 matching 9 bases. The germline CDR1 and CDR2 sequences are MDHEN and SYDVKM. J lost 8 bases, V lost 6 bases, and 7 bases had no gene match. There are 13 residues in the CDR3. CDR3 loop: CASSSGTGWGYTF. CDR3 sequence (DNA): TGTGCCAGCAGCTCCGGGACAGGGTGGGGCTACACCTTC.

The J gene is TRBJ2-1, the V gene TRBV4-3, with 12 bases matching TRBD2. CDR1 and CDR2 (germline): LGHNA, YSLEER. There are 16 residues in the CDR3. Unmatched junction bases numbered 4, after V lost 1 base and J lost 6 bases. CDR3 residues: CASSQVRTSGTNEQFF. The CDR3 nucleotides read TGCGCCAGCAGCCAAGTCCGGACTAGCGGGACCAATGAGCAGTTCTTC.

A note on this clone: Additional DNA sequences in this sample encode the identical CDR3. The J gene is TRBJ2-2, the V gene TRBV11-3, with D perhaps TRBD1 (5 bases). The germline CDR1 and CDR2 sequences are SGHNT and YENEEA. V lost 1 base, J lost 0 bases, and 6 bases lay in between. This CDR3 has 15 amino acids. The CDR3 region has the DNA TGTGCCAGCAGCTTAGGGGGCACGAACACCGGGGAGCTGTTTTTT. Its translation: CASSLGGTNTGELFF.

The chain is built from TRBV18 and TRBJ2-1; 14 bases fit TRBD2. This CDR3 is built from 18 residues. Germline lookup yields CDR1 KGHSH and CDR2 LQKENI. Unmatched junction bases numbered 16, after V lost 2 bases and J lost 13 bases. Here the CDR3 DNA reads TGTGCCAGCTCACCATTGGGACTAGCGGGAGTTGGGCCCCCCACACAGTTCTTC. Encoded protein: CASSPLGLAGVGPPTQFF.

The chain links TRBV7-9 to TRBJ1-6; D uncertain. V dropped 4 bases and J dropped 0 bases, with 7 bases sitting between them. The CDR3 loop spans 15 amino acids. Germline CDR1 is SEHNR and CDR2 is FQNEAQ (reference sequence). The CDR3 is CASSSGVSYNSPLHF. The CDR3 DNA sequence: TGTGCCAGCAGCTCCGGGGTCTCCTATAATTCACCCCTCCACTTT.

This clone appeared a single time. This chain joins TRBV10-2 and TRBJ2-1; 7 bases align to TRBD1. The CDR3 consists of 16 residues. The V and J ends lost 2 bases and 6 bases, in that order; junction bases with no gene match: 10. Germline CDR1 and CDR2: WSHSY and SAAADI. The CDR3 DNA follows: TGCGCCAGCAGTGAGCTTCGACAGGGCCCCCTCAATGAGCAGTTCTTC. Amino acid sequence: CASSELRQGPLNEQFF.

The chain couples TRBV10-3 to TRBJ2-7; 9 positions match TRBD1. J was trimmed by 6 bases and V by 7 bases; bases with no gene match: 7. The germline V gene encodes CDR1 ENHRY and CDR2 SYGVKD. This CDR3 comprises 13 residues. The CDR3 sequence: CAIKEQGACEQYF. CDR3 in DNA: TGTGCCATCAAAGAACAGGGGGCCTGCGAGCAGTACTTC.

V is TRBV19 and J is TRBJ1-5; possible D gene TRBD1, 6 bases. Germline CDR1 is LNHDA and CDR2 is SQIVND (reference sequence). V dropped 5 bases and J dropped 6 bases, with 17 bases sitting between them. The CDR3 spans 15 residues. The CDR3 sequence: CASSVPYRAPQPQHF. The CDR3 coding sequence is TGTGCCAGTAGTGTCCCATACAGGGCCCCTCAGCCCCAGCATTTT.

The chain employs TRBV7-2 and TRBJ2-1; 12 bases are a match to TRBD2. V shed 5 bases, J shed 12 bases, and the junction held 8 bases outside the gene matches. The CDR3 extends over 14 amino acids. Germline CDR1 reads SGHTA; CDR2 reads FQGNSA. CDR3 sequence reads: CASSPGLAGQAQFF. CDR3 nucleotide sequence: TGTGCCAGCAGCCCGGGACTAGCGGGTCAAGCGCAGTTCTTC.

V gene TRBV5-1 combines with J gene TRBJ2-1; TRBD2 matches at 10 bases. This CDR3 spans 20 amino acids. From germline, CDR1 is SGHRS and CDR2 YFSETQ. V lost 2 bases, J lost 3 bases, and 17 bases stayed unmatched. Here the CDR3 reads CASSLLPGTSESPSYNEQFF. The CDR3, as DNA: TGCGCCAGCAGCTTACTACCCGGGACTAGCGAGAGCCCCAGCTACAATGAGCAGTTCTTC.

The chain is built from TRBV18 and TRBJ1-4; 9 bases fit TRBD1. V shed 3 bases and J 8 bases; nucleotides not matched to a gene: 4. CDR1 and CDR2 from the germline V gene are KGHSH and LQKENI. The CDR3 contains 14 residues. CDR3 amino acids: CASSPGQGFEKLFF. In DNA, the CDR3 is TGTGCCAGCTCACCGGGACAGGGTTTCGAAAAACTGTTTTTT. Drawing the rest from reference TRBV18 and TRBJ1-4, the complete variable domain is NAGVMQNPRHLVRRRGQEARLRCSPMKGHSHVYWYRQLPEEGLKFMVYLQKENIIDESGMPKERFSAEFPKEGPSILRIQQVVRGDSAAYFCASSPGQGFEKLFFGSGTQLSVL.

The chain joins TRBV4-3 to TRBJ2-1, with 7 bases that match TRBD2. V dropped 5 bases and J dropped 1; count of bases not matched to a gene: 5. Germline V gives CDR1 LGHNA, CDR2 YSLEER. This CDR3 has 15 residues. The CDR3 reads CASSVGGVSYNEQFF. DNA of the CDR3: TGCGCCAGCAGCGTGGGAGGGGTTTCCTACAATGAGCAGTTCTTC.

V gene TRBV19 combines with J gene TRBJ1-4; 7 bases agree with TRBD1. The CDR3 covers 15 residues. J lost 0 bases, V lost 5 bases, and 3 bases had no gene match. The germline CDR1 and CDR2 sequences are LNHDA and SQIVND (reference sequence). CDR3 in DNA: TGTGCCAGTAGTCGGACAGGCGCAACTAATGAAAAACTGTTTTTT. Its protein is CASSRTGATNEKLFF.

V is TRBV6-4 and J is TRBJ2-1; no clear D. This CDR3 region has 13 residues. In germline, CDR1 is MRHNA, CDR2 SNTAGT. The V gene lost 0 bases and the J gene lost 7 bases, with 7 bases spanning the gap. CDR3 in amino acids: CASSDSPGNEQFF. CDR3 DNA sequence: TGTGCCAGCAGTGACTCGCCCGGGAATGAGCAGTTCTTC.

The chain uses TRBV19 and TRBJ2-5; possible D gene TRBD1, 6 bases. In germline, CDR1 is LNHDA, CDR2 SQIVND (reference sequence). The CDR3 spans 13 residues. Trimming removed 4 bases from V and 1 base from J, with 7 bases in between. The CDR3 DNA follows: TGTGCCAGTAGTACGACAGGCCAAGAGACCCAGTACTTC. The encoded protein is CASSTTGQETQYF.

J is TRBJ1-4 and V is TRBV27, with D unresolved. The CDR3 runs 15 residues. The V gene lost 3 bases and the J gene lost 0 bases, with 8 bases spanning the gap. Germline values: CDR1 MNHEY, CDR2 SMNVEV (reference sequence). CDR3 sequence reads: CASSLTETTNEKLFF. Written as DNA, the CDR3 is TGTGCCAGCAGTTTGACGGAGACAACTAATGAAAAACTGTTTTTT.

The rearrangement uses TRBV4-1 and TRBJ2-1, with D perhaps TRBD1 (5 bases). Germline V gene data show CDR1 as MGHRA and CDR2 as YSYEKL. CDR3 length: 17 residues. V was trimmed by 3 bases and J by 0 bases, leaving 15 bases between them. DNA of the CDR3: TGCGCCAGCAGCCAGGGGAACGGACAAAGCTCCTACAATGAGCAGTTCTTC. Translated, it gives CASSQGNGQSSYNEQFF.

The sample holds a few counts of this clone. This chain connects TRBV4-1 to TRBJ2-5, with 8 positions matching TRBD2. Trimming removed 3 bases from V and 5 bases from J; junction bases left unmatched: 8. The germline V gene encodes CDR1 MGHRA and CDR2 YSYEKL. This CDR3 comprises 15 residues. CDR3 DNA sequence: TGCGCCAGCAGCCAGGCGGGAGGCCCCCGGGAGACCCAGTACTTC. It specifies CASSQAGGPRETQYF.